This is a list of T cell receptor beta chains from one sample in a study of cytomegalovirus exposure and HLA in healthy donors. Here immunoSEQ multiplex PCR was the method, and the copy in TCRdb shows in-frame clones only, minus some. In the table there are about 140,000 clones, more than 60% of which are singletons. Specimen: PBMCs. These receptors came from a male donor in good health and CMV-seronegative. Both conserved end residues are part of each CDR3. Each record gives: D gene, J gene, clone size, V gene, CDR3 DNA, CDR3 protein. D genes are given only for firm matches. Clone size is stated in some rows and not others, as once, few, many or a class when expanded.

D gene: TRBD1
J gene: TRBJ2-1
clone size: -
V gene: TRBV5-1
CDR3 DNA: TGCGCCAGCAGCCTACATTTCAGGGGGAAGAATGAGCAGTTCTTC
CDR3 protein: CASSLHFRGKNEQFF

D gene: -
J gene: TRBJ1-1
clone size: -
V gene: TRBV20-1
CDR3 DNA: TGCAGTGCTAGAGATCTAGCTGAAGCTTTCTTT
CDR3 protein: CSARDLAEAFF

D gene: TRBD1
J gene: TRBJ1-3
clone size: -
V gene: TRBV9
CDR3 DNA: TGTGCCAGCAGCTCAGAAGGGGGCCGAGAGACTGGAAACACCATATATTTT
CDR3 protein: CASSSEGGRETGNTIYF

D gene: TRBD2
J gene: TRBJ2-3
clone size: -
V gene: TRBV5-1
CDR3 DNA: TGCGCCAGCAGCTTGGCCCGGGGGGGGGCCACAGATACGCAGTATTTT
CDR3 protein: CASSLARGGATDTQYF

D gene: TRBD2
J gene: TRBJ2-7
clone size: few
V gene: TRBV5-6
CDR3 DNA: TGTGCCAGCAGCTTTTTCGGGCGGGAGTTCTACGAGCAGTACTTC
CDR3 protein: CASSFFGREFYEQYF

D gene: -
J gene: TRBJ2-7
clone size: few
V gene: TRBV4-1
CDR3 DNA: TGCGCCAGCAGCCAAGTCCCAGGGGAAATGTACGAGCAGTACTTC
CDR3 protein: CASSQVPGEMYEQYF

D gene: TRBD1
J gene: TRBJ2-1
clone size: -
V gene: TRBV25-1
CDR3 DNA: TGTGCCAGCAGAGGGACAGGGAGCAATGAGCAGTTCTTC
CDR3 protein: CASRGTGSNEQFF

D gene: -
J gene: TRBJ2-7
clone size: -
V gene: TRBV2
CDR3 DNA: TGTGCCAGCAGTGAGATTTTAAGCAGGACCTACGAGCAGTACTTC
CDR3 protein: CASSEILSRTYEQYF

D gene: TRBD2
J gene: TRBJ2-7
clone size: -
V gene: TRBV30
CDR3 DNA: TGTGCCTGGAGTGTCGCTAGCGGGAGACCATACGAGCAGTACTTC
CDR3 protein: CAWSVASGRPYEQYF

D gene: -
J gene: TRBJ2-3
clone size: -
V gene: TRBV30
CDR3 DNA: TGTGCCTGGAGTACTACACAGTCAGGGCTCGGTACGCAGTATTTT
CDR3 protein: CAWSTTQSGLGTQYF

D gene: TRBD1
J gene: TRBJ1-3
clone size: few
V gene: TRBV6-5
CDR3 DNA: TGTGCCAGCAGTCCGGACAGGGATGGAAACACCATATATTTT
CDR3 protein: CASSPDRDGNTIYF

D gene: TRBD1
J gene: TRBJ2-7
clone size: -
V gene: TRBV30
CDR3 DNA: TGTGCCTGGGGGCTACCGACAGGGGGCGCAGCCTACGAGCAGTACTTC
CDR3 protein: CAWGLPTGGAAYEQYF

D gene: TRBD1
J gene: TRBJ2-7
clone size: -
V gene: TRBV5-1
CDR3 DNA: TGCGCCAGCAGCCGGGACAGGGGCAACGAGCAGTACTTC
CDR3 protein: CASSRDRGNEQYF

D gene: -
J gene: TRBJ1-1
clone size: -
V gene: TRBV20-1
CDR3 DNA: TGCAGTACACTCGGGGTCGCTTTCTTT
CDR3 protein: CSTLGVAFF

D gene: -
J gene: TRBJ1-2
clone size: -
V gene: TRBV19
CDR3 DNA: TGTGCCAGTAGTATCCAGGGGATTGGCTACACCTTC
CDR3 protein: CASSIQGIGYTF

D gene: TRBD1
J gene: TRBJ2-7
clone size: -
V gene: TRBV6-5
CDR3 DNA: TGTGCCAGCACTCTGACAGGGACGGCCGTCTACGAGCAGTACTTC
CDR3 protein: CASTLTGTAVYEQYF

D gene: -
J gene: TRBJ1-4
clone size: -
V gene: TRBV7-9
CDR3 DNA: TGTGCCAGCAAGGAGGGCCCTAATGAAAAACTGTTTTTT
CDR3 protein: CASKEGPNEKLFF

D gene: -
J gene: TRBJ2-7
clone size: -
V gene: TRBV2
CDR3 DNA: TGTGCCAGCAGTGACGACTCTAACTCCTACGAGCAGTACTTC
CDR3 protein: CASSDDSNSYEQYF

D gene: -
J gene: TRBJ2-7
clone size: -
V gene: TRBV5-1
CDR3 DNA: TGCGCCAGCAGCCCGGGGGGCGAGATGACCTACGAGCAGTACTTC
CDR3 protein: CASSPGGEMTYEQYF

D gene: -
J gene: TRBJ1-3
clone size: -
V gene: TRBV15
CDR3 DNA: TGTGCCACCAGCAGAGATCTGACAGCCTCTGGAAACACCATATATTTT
CDR3 protein: CATSRDLTASGNTIYF

D gene: -
J gene: TRBJ2-2
clone size: -
V gene: TRBV19
CDR3 DNA: TGTGCCAGTAGTATTTCTCTTGCGCGGCACCGCCTGGGGCTGTTTTTT
CDR3 protein: CASSISLARHRLGLFF

D gene: -
J gene: TRBJ1-5
clone size: -
V gene: TRBV6-1
CDR3 DNA: TGTGCCAGCAGTGAAGACAGGGCGGGCAATCAGCCCCAGCATTTT
CDR3 protein: CASSEDRAGNQPQHF

D gene: -
J gene: TRBJ1-1
clone size: -
V gene: TRBV6-1
CDR3 DNA: TGTGCCAGCAGTGACTTGCGCGGTAACACTGAAGCTTTCTTT
CDR3 protein: CASSDLRGNTEAFF

D gene: -
J gene: TRBJ1-1
clone size: -
V gene: TRBV19
CDR3 DNA: TGTGCCAGTAGTATATCGGCTGGGGGGTGGGGTGAAGCTTTCTTT
CDR3 protein: CASSISAGGWGEAFF

D gene: TRBD2
J gene: TRBJ2-7
clone size: -
V gene: TRBV27
CDR3 DNA: TGTGCCCGCAGTGTGGGACTAGCGGGAGGGGGTTACGAGCAGTACTTC
CDR3 protein: CARSVGLAGGGYEQYF

D gene: TRBD2
J gene: TRBJ2-1
clone size: -
V gene: TRBV19
CDR3 DNA: TGTGCCAGTAGTATAATTACGGCGGGGGGGCGTTACAATGAGCAGTTCTTC
CDR3 protein: CASSIITAGGRYNEQFF

D gene: -
J gene: TRBJ2-1
clone size: -
V gene: TRBV5-1
CDR3 DNA: TGCGCCAGCAGTGGGCGTGGGTCAGACTACAATGAGCAGTTCTTC
CDR3 protein: CASSGRGSDYNEQFF

D gene: -
J gene: TRBJ2-3
clone size: -
V gene: TRBV7-2
CDR3 DNA: TGTGCCAGCAGCCCCGACCGGGGGTTCACAGATACGCAGTATTTT
CDR3 protein: CASSPDRGFTDTQYF

D gene: -
J gene: TRBJ2-5
clone size: -
V gene: TRBV7-2
CDR3 DNA: TGTGCCAGCAGCTTAGAAGGGAGGACCCAGTACTTC
CDR3 protein: CASSLEGRTQYF

D gene: -
J gene: TRBJ1-4
clone size: -
V gene: TRBV4-3
CDR3 DNA: TGCGCCAGCAGCCAAGTCCGGACAGCGTATGCAACTAATGAAAAACTGTTTTTT
CDR3 protein: CASSQVRTAYATNEKLFF

D gene: -
J gene: TRBJ1-2
clone size: -
V gene: TRBV9
CDR3 DNA: TGTGCCAGCAGCGTAGGGGGGACTTTGGGGGGCTACACCTTC
CDR3 protein: CASSVGGTLGGYTF

D gene: -
J gene: TRBJ2-6
clone size: once
V gene: TRBV15
CDR3 DNA: TGTGCCACCAGCAGCCCCCAGGGCCAGGGGGAGGTTTTTTCTGGGGCCAACGTCCTGACTTTC
CDR3 protein: CATSSPQGQGEVFSGANVLTF

D gene: TRBD2
J gene: TRBJ2-1
clone size: -
V gene: TRBV19
CDR3 DNA: TGTGCCAGTAGTAGGACTAGCGAGTCCTACAATGAGCAGTTCTTC
CDR3 protein: CASSRTSESYNEQFF

D gene: TRBD2
J gene: TRBJ2-2
clone size: -
V gene: TRBV6-6
CDR3 DNA: TGTGCCAGCTCCCGTGGTCGGACTAGCCCCACCGGGGAGCTGTTTTTT
CDR3 protein: CASSRGRTSPTGELFF

D gene: TRBD1
J gene: TRBJ1-2
clone size: -
V gene: TRBV5-6
CDR3 DNA: TGTGCCAGCAGGAGGACAGGGCGCAACTATGGCTACACCTTC
CDR3 protein: CASRRTGRNYGYTF

D gene: -
J gene: TRBJ2-3
clone size: -
V gene: TRBV5-1
CDR3 DNA: TGCGCCAGCAGCGACATCAGGGGCGATAGCACAGATACGCAGTATTTT
CDR3 protein: CASSDIRGDSTDTQYF

D gene: TRBD1
J gene: TRBJ1-3
clone size: -
V gene: TRBV5-1
CDR3 DNA: TGCGCCAGCAGCTGGAGGACAGGGGAGAACACCATATATTTT
CDR3 protein: CASSWRTGENTIYF

D gene: TRBD1
J gene: TRBJ2-3
clone size: once
V gene: TRBV5-4
CDR3 DNA: TGTGCCAGCATTCCCGCGGGGTGGGGACAGGGGACAGATACGCAGTATTTT
CDR3 protein: CASIPAGWGQGTDTQYF

D gene: TRBD1
J gene: TRBJ1-2
clone size: -
V gene: TRBV29-1
CDR3 DNA: TGCAGCGTGACAGGGGATTATGGCTACACCTTC
CDR3 protein: CSVTGDYGYTF

D gene: -
J gene: TRBJ2-7
clone size: few
V gene: TRBV10-3
CDR3 DNA: TGTGCCATCAGTGAGTCCCGGAACAGATATACGCAGGAGCAGTACTTC
CDR3 protein: CAISESRNRYTQEQYF

D gene: TRBD1
J gene: TRBJ2-5
clone size: -
V gene: TRBV5-1
CDR3 DNA: TGCGCCAGCAGCTTAGACCCGACAGGGGGCTCGGGGTCCCAGTACTTC
CDR3 protein: CASSLDPTGGSGSQYF